Each of the 22 T cell receptor beta chains below was sequenced from the same sample in a study of blood T cell repertoires in COVID-19. Here immunoSEQ multiplex PCR was the method, and the copy in TCRdb shows in-frame clones only, minus some. In the table there are tens of thousands of clones, 80% to 90% of which are singletons. Sequenced input: peripheral blood. The receptors derive from a man aged 50 to 59 with active COVID-19.

The rearrangement links TRBV5-6 to TRBJ1-2; TRBD1 might be the D (6 bases). This CDR3 contains 11 residues. Looked up from germline, CDR1 is SGHDT and CDR2 is YYEEEE. Between the trimmed V and J ends, which lost 5 bases and 8 bases, there was a span of 10 bases. The CDR3 spells CASRRGMGYTF. The CDR3 DNA sequence: TGTGCCAGCAGGAGGGGGATGGGCTACACCTTC.

This clone is medium-sized. V is TRBV5-5 and J is TRBJ1-2; TRBD1 matches 8 bases. The CDR3 extends over 13 amino acids. V shed 4 bases and J 5 bases; nucleotides not matched to a gene: 4. From germline, CDR1 is SGHKS and CDR2 YYEKEE (reference sequence). The CDR3 protein is CASSPTGVYGYTF. The CDR3 region has the DNA TGTGCCAGCAGCCCGACAGGGGTATATGGCTACACCTTC.

This chain joins TRBV4-1 and TRBJ1-4; D perhaps matches TRBD1 (6 bases). With 4 bases removed from V and 8 bases from J, the gap between germline ends came to 20 bases. The CDR3 sequence is 16 residues long. Germline-derived CDR1 and CDR2 are MGHRA and YSYEKL. As DNA, the CDR3 is TGCGCCAGCAGCCGAAGCGAGGCAGGGGCAGAAGAAAAACTGTTTTTT. Amino acids: CASSRSEAGAEEKLFF.

Only one count was recorded for this clone. This rearrangement joins TRBV5-4 to TRBJ1-2; 10 nucleotides align to TRBD1. Unmatched junction bases numbered 12, after V lost 5 bases and J lost 11 bases. Germline CDR1 SGHNT, CDR2 YYREEE (reference sequence). The CDR3 runs 14 residues. The CDR3 protein is CASSNDRGRYRYTF. In DNA, the CDR3 is TGTGCCAGCAGTAATGACAGGGGGCGTTACCGGTACACCTTC.

V gene TRBV7-9 combines with J gene TRBJ1-1; weak D call: TRBD1 (6 bases). Germline values: CDR1 SEHNR, CDR2 FQNEAQ (reference sequence). Trimming removed 5 bases at V and 5 bases at J, with 15 bases between. The CDR3 totals 14 residues. The CDR3 region is CASSRQARSTEAFF. The CDR3 nucleotides read TGTGCCAGCAGCCGACAGGCAAGGAGTACTGAAGCTTTCTTT.

The table lists this clone with a few counts. J is TRBJ2-1 and V is TRBV11-1; D not resolved. This CDR3 has 14 amino acids. The germline V gene encodes CDR1 SGHAT and CDR2 FQDESV (reference sequence). V was trimmed by 2 bases and J by 7 bases, leaving 12 bases between them. CDR3 bases: TGTGCCAGCAGCTTATCGTCCCCGAGGAATGAGCAGTTCTTC. This encodes CASSLSSPRNEQFF.

This rearrangement joins TRBV24-1 to TRBJ2-6; D uncertain. V dropped 3 bases and J dropped 1 base, with 9 bases sitting between them. CDR1 and CDR2 (germline): KGHDR, SFDVKD. The CDR3 loop spans 16 amino acids. CDR3 residues: CATSDVSNSGANVLTF. The CDR3 region has the DNA TGTGCCACCAGTGATGTGAGCAATTCTGGGGCCAACGTCCTGACTTTC.

The CDR3 DNA reads TGTGCCAGCAGTTGGGGGCTTATCTCCTACGAGCAGTACTTC. Its translation is CASSWGLISYEQYF. The gene calls are TRBV2 and TRBJ2-7; perhaps TRBD1 as D (6 bases). The V gene lost 5 bases and the J gene lost 0 bases, with 11 bases spanning the gap. Germline V gene lookup returns CDR1 SNHLY and CDR2 FYNNEI. The CDR3 runs 14 residues.

J is TRBJ2-2 and V is TRBV6-4; TRBD1 aligns across 8 bases. The CDR3 has 15 amino acids. Germline lookup yields CDR1 MRHNA and CDR2 SNTAGT. V was pared by 6 bases and J by 0 bases, with 3 bases of the junction left unmatched. The CDR3 nucleotides read TGTGCCAGCAGACGACAGGGGTCGAACACCGGGGAGCTGTTTTTT. Its protein product is CASRRQGSNTGELFF.

The chain joins TRBV15 to TRBJ2-3; D is undetermined. With 5 bases removed from V and 6 bases from J, the gap between germline ends came to 9 bases. The CDR3 totals 12 residues. Germline CDR1 reads LNHNV; CDR2 reads YYDKDF (reference sequence). CDR3: CATSSTRDTQYF. The CDR3 DNA is TGTGCCACCAGCTCTACGAGGGATACGCAGTATTTT.

A remark on this clone: The identical CDR3 is also encoded by other nucleotide sequences in the sample. The chain has TRBV18 and TRBJ2-7; D remains ambiguous. Germline lookup yields CDR1 KGHSH and CDR2 LQKENI. The CDR3 runs 14 residues. With 3 bases removed from V and 0 bases from J, the gap between germline ends came to 9 bases. CDR3: CASSPGQDSYEQYF. The CDR3 nucleotides are TGTGCCAGCTCACCGGGTCAGGACTCCTACGAGCAGTACTTC.

J is TRBJ2-2 and V is TRBV7-3, with 9 bases identical to TRBD2. CDR3 length: 15 amino acids. The V gene end was trimmed by 3 bases and the J gene end by 1 base; junction bases not matched to a gene: 0. The germline V gene encodes CDR1 SGHTA and CDR2 FQGTGA. The CDR3 DNA reads TGTGCCAGCAGCTTGACTAGCGGGAACACCGGGGAGCTGTTTTTT. Translating gives CASSLTSGNTGELFF.

This clone was detected once. The chain recombines TRBV7-3 with TRBJ1-4; no reliable D call. This CDR3 contains 16 residues. The V end lost 5 bases, the J end lost 4 bases, and 17 bases lay between the germline ends. Germline CDR1 SGHTA, CDR2 FQGTGA. The CDR3 sequence is CASSHGPPGGNEKLFF. The CDR3 DNA reads as TGTGCCAGCAGCCACGGGCCACCGGGAGGTAATGAAAAACTGTTTTTT.

This clone rates as medium-sized. V usage is TRBV5-6 and J usage is TRBJ1-2; TRBD1 aligns across 12 bases. The CDR3 runs to 16 residues. J was trimmed by 1 base and V by 1 base; bases with no gene match: 2. CDR1 is SGHDT, CDR2 YYEEEE, per germline. The CDR3 coding sequence is TGTGCCAGCAGCTTGAGGGACAGGGGGCATAACTATGGCTACACCTTC. It codes for CASSLRDRGHNYGYTF.

CDR3 loop: CASTKQGANEQYF. CDR3 nucleotides: TGTGCCAGCACCAAACAGGGGGCCAACGAGCAGTACTTC. The chain links TRBV5-6 to TRBJ2-7; 9 nucleotides line up with TRBD1. The CDR3 covers 13 residues. Germline V lookup: CDR1 SGHDT, CDR2 YYEEEE. Losses at the gene ends were 6 bases for V and 5 bases for J; bases not matched to a gene: 6.

The gene calls are TRBV20-1 and TRBJ1-1, with 8 bases lining up with TRBD1. V shed 3 bases and J 5 bases; nucleotides not matched to a gene: 8. CDR1 is DFQATT, CDR2 SNEGSKA, per germline (reference sequence). The CDR3 loop spans 14 amino acids. Here the CDR3 reads CSASETGVKTEAFF. The CDR3 nucleotides are TGCAGTGCTAGTGAGACAGGGGTAAAGACTGAAGCTTTCTTT.

This clone came up a few times. V and J are TRBV10-3 and TRBJ2-3; D is perhaps TRBD1 (5 bases). Germline-derived CDR1 and CDR2 are ENHRY and SYGVKD. CDR3 size: 15 residues. The V gene lost 0 bases and the J gene lost 1 base, with 8 bases spanning the gap. The CDR3 spells CAISESAGRTDTQYF. CDR3 nucleotides: TGTGCCATCAGTGAGTCAGCAGGGCGCACAGATACGCAGTATTTT.

J is TRBJ1-2 and V is TRBV9; unclear D gene. Germline assignment: CDR1 SGDLS and CDR2 YYNGEE. The CDR3 runs 12 residues. The germline V and J ends were trimmed by 3 bases and 6 bases, with 9 bases remaining between them. The CDR3 nucleotides read TGTGCCAGCAGCGCCCAGCAGGATGGCTACACCTTC. Its translation: CASSAQQDGYTF.

V is TRBV9 and J is TRBJ2-7, with 10 positions matching TRBD1. V dropped 3 bases and J dropped 5; count of bases not matched to a gene: 2. The germline V gene has CDR1 SGDLS and CDR2 YYNGEE. This CDR3 has 13 amino acids. The CDR3 loop is CASSATGGDEQYF. In DNA form, the CDR3 reads TGTGCCAGCAGCGCGACAGGGGGCGACGAGCAGTACTTC.

V and J are TRBV28 and TRBJ2-7; possibly TRBD1 for D (5 bases). CDR3 length: 13 residues. The germline V gene has CDR1 MDHEN and CDR2 SYDVKM. Trimming stripped 6 bases from V and 3 bases from J, with 12 bases between. CDR3 region: CASRGPTYYEQYF. The CDR3 DNA reads as TGTGCCAGCAGGGGGCCCACTTACTACGAGCAGTACTTC. The full variable domain, with the rest looked up from reference TRBV28 and TRBJ2-7, is DVKVTQSSRYLVKRTGEKVFLECVQDMDHENMFWYRQDPGLGLRLIYFSYDVKMKEKGDIPEGYSVSREKKERFSLILESASTNQTSMYLCASRGPTYYEQYFGPGTRLTVT.

The chain links TRBV5-1 to TRBJ2-2, with TRBD1 matching over 8 bases. The CDR3 consists of 15 residues. Germline V gives CDR1 SGHRS, CDR2 YFSETQ. V shed 4 bases and J 4 bases; nucleotides not matched to a gene: 6. The CDR3 spells CASSAAGGGTGELFF. The CDR3 coding sequence is TGCGCCAGCAGCGCAGCAGGGGGCGGCACCGGGGAGCTGTTTTTT.

The V call is TRBV30, the J call TRBJ2-3; TRBD1 aligns across 9 bases. This CDR3 is built from 18 residues. J gave up 3 bases and V 1 base, and 14 bases lay outside the gene matches. Germline V lookup: CDR1 GTSNPN, CDR2 SVGIG (reference sequence). Here the CDR3 reads CAWSGDREGVVVTDTQYF. CDR3 bases: TGTGCCTGGAGTGGGGACAGGGAAGGGGTGGTTGTTACAGATACGCAGTATTTT.